Below are 25 T cell receptor beta chains sequenced from a single sample in a study of immune heterogeneity within non-small cell lung tumors. Template came from bulk tumor genomic DNA, at approximately 540 ng per sample. Collection of several biopsies per primary tumor, spaced far apart, took place during surgery. Patients went through curative surgery, and their non-small cell lung cancer was untreated and newly diagnosed. A multiplex PCR containing 32 V primers and 13 J primers was used to amplify TCR beta CDR3. Each CDR3 protein gets one entry after TCRdb re-called the multiplex PCR reads with MiXCR. In the table there are fewer than 15,000 distinct CDR3 sequences, over 25% of which are singletons. The sample consisted of lung tumor tissue. The receptor source for this set is a man aged 40-50 years with non-small cell lung cancer.

In its sample, this clonotype is medium-sized. The V and J genes are TRBV6-1 and TRBJ1-2; TRBD1 aligns across 7 bases. This CDR3 is built from 12 residues. After removal of 6 bases from V and 4 bases from J, the junction contained 2 bases not matched to a gene. Germline CDR1 MNHNS, CDR2 SASEGT. The CDR3 nucleotides are TGTGCCAGCAGCACAGGGGCCTATGGCTACACCTTC. Translation gives CASSTGAYGYTF.

Many counts were recorded for this clonotype. This chain joins TRBV9 and TRBJ2-7; 10 nucleotides line up with TRBD1. This CDR3 has 16 residues. V shed 4 bases and J 4 bases; nucleotides not matched to a gene: 11. Germline V gives CDR1 SGDLS, CDR2 YYNGEE. The CDR3 nucleotides read TGTGCCAGCAGCCCGAGGTCGGGACAGGGGTTGTACGAGCAGTACTTC. Its translation: CASSPRSGQGLYEQYF.

The sample holds many counts of this clonotype. This chain connects TRBV27 to TRBJ1-5, with 10 positions matching TRBD1. The CDR3 is 15 amino acids. V dropped 4 bases and J dropped 6; count of bases not matched to a gene: 6. CDR1 is MNHEY, CDR2 SMNVEV, per germline (reference sequence). The CDR3 sequence: CASSSWTGGGQPQHF. For the CDR3, the DNA is TGTGCCAGCAGTTCATGGACAGGGGGGGGTCAGCCCCAGCATTTT.

The sample holds many counts of this clonotype. The chain carries TRBV6-1 and TRBJ1-6; 8 nucleotides line up with TRBD1. Germline CDR1 MNHNS, CDR2 SASEGT. Trimming at V came to 5 bases and at J to 9 bases, leaving 6 bases not matched to a gene. The CDR3 runs to 14 residues. The CDR3 DNA is TGTGCCAGCAGTTCAGGGGGCGCCGGTTCACCCCTCCACTTT. The encoded protein is CASSSGGAGSPLHF.

Concerning this clonotype itself: Being one base from a much bigger clone, this may be a read error. The chain carries TRBV9 and TRBJ1-2; TRBD1 matches 8 bases. The CDR3 runs to 11 residues. CDR1 SGDLS and CDR2 YYNGEE come from the germline V gene. The CDR3 loop is CAGRRQGGYTF. In DNA form, the CDR3 reads TGTGCCGGCAGAAGACAGGGGGGCTACACCTTC.

This clonotype appeared many times. This chain connects TRBV20-1 to TRBJ1-2; D call uncertain. Per germline, CDR1 DFQATT and CDR2 SNEGSKA (reference sequence). The CDR3 extends over 13 amino acids. Trimming shortened V by 3 bases and J by 5 bases, and 13 bases separated the two germline ends. CDR3 loop: CSASPSSTYGYTF. In nucleotides, the CDR3 is TGCAGTGCTAGCCCCAGCAGCACATATGGCTACACCTTC.

This clonotype was picked up many times. The chain couples TRBV5-6 to TRBJ2-7; D is uncertain. V was clipped by 4 bases and J by 5 bases, with 13 bases between them. The CDR3 spans 13 residues. The V gene's germline CDR1 is SGHDT and CDR2 YYEEEE. This chain's CDR3 is CASSRRGRNEQYF. The CDR3 DNA sequence: TGTGCCAGCAGCCGCCGTGGCCGGAACGAGCAGTACTTC.

This clonotype was counted many times. DNA of the CDR3: TGCGCCAGCAGCGAGGGGACAGGCTCCTACAATGAGCAGTTCTTC. Translating gives CASSEGTGSYNEQFF. V gene TRBV5-1 combines with J gene TRBJ2-1; 8 bases align to TRBD1. CDR1 and CDR2 from the germline V gene are SGHRS and YFSETQ. The junction had 3 bases not matched to a gene; V was cut back by 4 bases and J by 0 bases. CDR3 size: 15 residues.

The rearrangement joins TRBV6-5 to TRBJ2-3; D not certain. This CDR3 has 14 residues. V was pared by 1 base and J by 6 bases, with 11 bases between. Germline lookup yields CDR1 MNHEY and CDR2 SVGAGI. The CDR3 DNA is TGTGCCAGCAGTTACTGTGTAGCCAGTGATACGCAGTATTTT. The encoded protein is CASSYCVASDTQYF.

In regard to this clonotype: A clone one base away is much larger, so this may be a read error. The DNA for the CDR3 is TGTGCCAGCAGCCACTGTACAGAATCTAACTATGGCTACACCTTC. Protein sequence: CASSHCTESNYGYTF. The chain carries TRBV5-6 and TRBJ1-2; no clear D. Trimming pared 4 bases from V and 0 bases from J, leaving 13 bases between. From germline, CDR1 is SGHDT and CDR2 YYEEEE. This CDR3 is built from 15 residues.

By proportion, this clonotype is medium-sized. V and J are TRBV12-3 or TRBV12-4 and TRBJ1-2; TRBD1 matches 7 bases. J gave up 8 bases and V 7 bases, and 10 bases lay outside the gene matches. CDR3 length: 13 amino acids. DNA for the CDR3: TGTGCCAGCACTTCAGGGGGGTCGGAGGGCTACACCTTC. Its protein is CASTSGGSEGYTF.

As to this clonotype: A much larger clone lies a single base off, so this may be a read error. Written as DNA, the CDR3 is TGTGCCACCAGCATAGACAGGTTCGAGACCCAGTACTTC. Its protein product is CATSIDRFETQYF. The chain uses TRBV15 and TRBJ2-5; D is perhaps TRBD1 (6 bases). Looked up from germline, CDR1 is LNHNV and CDR2 is YYDKDF (reference sequence). CDR3 length equals 13 residues. The V and J ends lost 4 bases and 5 bases respectively, with 11 bases between them. Full variable domain (outside the CDR3, taken from reference TRBV15 and TRBJ2-5): DAMVIQNPRYQVTQFGKPVTLSCSQTLNHNVMYWYQQKSSQAPKLLFHYYDKDFNNEADTPDNFQSRRPNTSFCFLDIRSPGLGDTAMYLCATSIDRFETQYFGPGTRLLVL.

This clonotype occurred many times. The DNA for the CDR3 is TGTGCCAGCATCTTAGGCGGGAGGAGCGAGCAGTACTTC. Translation: CASILGGRSEQYF. V gene TRBV2 combines with J gene TRBJ2-7; 8 bases fit TRBD2. There are 13 residues in the CDR3. In germline, CDR1 is SNHLY, CDR2 FYNNEI. V lost 7 bases and J lost 6; bases outside the gene matches: 8.

This clonotype was picked up a small number of times. The chain carries TRBV5-5 and TRBJ1-1; D might be TRBD1 (5 bases). The CDR3 has 16 amino acids. Trimming cost V 1 base and J 5 bases, with 18 bases left between them. Germline CDR1 and CDR2: SGHKS and YYEKEE (reference sequence). CDR3 coding DNA: TGTGCCAGCAGCTTGATTCCGGCAGGGTTGGGGACTGAAGCTTTCTTT. This encodes CASSLIPAGLGTEAFF.

This clonotype was seen a handful of times. The chain recombines TRBV5-5 with TRBJ2-1; D not resolved. The CDR3 sequence is 16 residues long. The germline V gene encodes CDR1 SGHKS and CDR2 YYEKEE (reference sequence). Trimming left V 0 bases short and J 4 bases short, with 14 bases between. The chain's CDR3 is CASSLVGWSSYNEQFF. In DNA, the CDR3 is TGTGCCAGCAGCTTGGTCGGGTGGTCTTCATACAATGAGCAGTTCTTC.

This clonotype was recorded a few times. The V gene is TRBV13, the J gene TRBJ2-1; maybe TRBD2 (6 bases). The CDR3 extends over 12 amino acids. V was clipped by 6 bases and J by 7 bases, with 10 bases between them. CDR1 PRHDT and CDR2 FYEKMQ come from the germline V gene (reference sequence). The CDR3 reads CASSCLANEQFF. The CDR3 coding sequence is TGTGCCAGCAGTTGTCTAGCGAATGAGCAGTTCTTC.

The chain recombines TRBV10-2 with TRBJ2-3; no firm D call. The ends were cut back, 10 bases at V and 4 bases at J, with 15 bases in the middle. Per germline, CDR1 WSHSY and CDR2 SAAADI. This CDR3 region has 13 residues. The CDR3 bases are TGCGCCACCCGCCGAGCAGATGCAGATACGCAGTATTTT. This gives the protein CATRRADADTQYF.

A few counts support this clonotype. A much bigger clone sits one base away, suggesting this may be a read error. The chain is built from TRBV6-5 and TRBJ2-7; the match to TRBD1 covers 7 bases. Germline V gene data show CDR1 as MNHEY and CDR2 as SVGAGI. The CDR3 sequence is 18 residues long. The CDR3 protein is CASGYHIPTGSLSYEQYF. The CDR3 nucleotides are TGTGCCAGCGGTTACCATATCCCGACAGGGTCGTTGTCCTACGAGCAGTACTTC.

Comments on this clonotype: Just one base apart from a much larger clone, this may be a read error. This chain links TRBV6-5 with TRBJ2-2, with 8 bases matching TRBD2. Germline lookup yields CDR1 MNHEY and CDR2 SVGAGI. This CDR3 has 17 amino acids. With 2 bases clipped from V and 4 bases from J, the junction kept 9 bases outside the gene matches. As DNA, the CDR3 is TGTGCCAGCAGTTACGGGACTAGGGGGAGAAGCACCGGGGAGCTGTTTTTT. This sequence encodes CASSYGTRGRSTGELFF.

As for this clonotype: This may stem from a read error, because a much larger clone lies one nucleotide away. The chain recombines TRBV19 with TRBJ2-2, with no clear D. The CDR3 sequence is 15 residues long. Trimming pared 0 bases from V and 3 bases from J, leaving 8 bases between. The germline V gene encodes CDR1 LNHDA and CDR2 SQIVND (reference sequence). The CDR3 region has the DNA TGTGCCAGTAGTATAGAAGGGATGTACACCGGGGAGCTGTTTTTT. Its translation: CASSIEGMYTGELFF.

In the case of this clonotype: The CDR3 end shows no conserved phenylalanine or tryptophan, and so a read error is likely. The V and J genes are TRBV3-1 and TRBJ2-1, with 9 bases matching TRBD1. Germline CDR1 reads LGHDT; CDR2 reads YNNKEL (reference sequence). CDR3 size: 15 residues. The trim removed 4 bases at V and 3 bases at J, leaving 4 bases unmatched. CDR3 sequence: CASSPRDRDYNEQFL. The CDR3 DNA reads as TGTGCCAGCAGCCCACGGGACAGGGACTACAATGAGCAGTTCTTA.

Only a few counts were recorded for this clonotype. The DNA for the CDR3 is TGTGCCAGCAGCCCCGGACAGGCCCAGTATTTT. This codes for CASSPGQAQYF. The V gene is TRBV3-1, the J gene TRBJ2-3; 7 nucleotides line up with TRBD1. With 4 bases clipped from V and 12 bases from J, the junction kept 4 bases outside the gene matches. From germline, CDR1 is LGHDT and CDR2 YNNKEL (reference sequence). This CDR3 spans 11 amino acids.

This clonotype was counted between two and nine times. The CDR3 is CASRTSPVETQYF. CDR3 nucleotide sequence: TGTGCCAGCAGGACTAGCCCTGTAGAGACCCAGTACTTC. The rearrangement joins TRBV11-2 to TRBJ2-5, with 7 bases aligning to TRBD2. The V segment lost 6 bases and the J segment 4 bases; nucleotides outside the gene matches: 5. The CDR3 is made up of 13 amino acids. The germline CDR1 and CDR2 sequences are SGHAT and FQNNGV.

This clonotype was picked up a small number of times. The V gene is TRBV20-1, the J gene TRBJ1-6; 8 bases align to TRBD1. From germline, CDR1 is DFQATT and CDR2 SNEGSKA (reference sequence). The J segment lost 2 bases and the V segment lost 6 bases, leaving 6 bases of the junction unmatched. The CDR3 consists of 15 residues. CDR3: CSAQTGETYNSPLHF. For the CDR3, the DNA is TGCAGTGCCCAGACAGGGGAAACCTATAATTCACCCCTCCACTTT.

As regards this clonotype: A single base separates this from a much larger clone, so it may be a read error. The chain couples TRBV15 to TRBJ2-3; the D is unclear. Between the trimmed V and J ends, which lost 4 bases and 5 bases, there was a span of 13 bases. CDR1 LNHNV and CDR2 YYDKDF come from the germline V gene (reference sequence). The CDR3 loop spans 14 amino acids. CDR3 sequence reads: CATSKGDLGDTQYF. Written as DNA, the CDR3 is TGTGCCACCAGCAAAGGCGACTTGGGAGATACGCAGTATTTT.